This note documents a single TCR beta chain sequence. This entry comes from a study of blood T cell repertoires in COVID-19. Whole-study context: COVID-19 samples collected from the United States, Italy and Spain covered acute and convalescent phases. The cDNA or gDNA used as material had been derived from T cells, B-cell-depleted T cells, or PBMCs.

Patients at the Seattle site were enrolled during active infection and followed longitudinally. In the study's own analysis: Reference gene primer amplification gave estimated nucleated cell counts. The assay was immunoSEQ multiplex PCR, and TCRdb's table has in-frame clones only and misses some. V, J and clone size were drawn from that table, and D and trimming were deduced from the DNA. The sample records under 300,000 clones, around 90% being singletons. This clonotype originated in a man between 25 and 39 years old with COVID-19, enrolled during active disease. The sequencing input was peripheral blood.

CDR3 in amino acids: CASGPGAGDTQYF. CDR3 sequence (DNA): TGTGCTAGTGGTCCCGGTGCGGGAGATACGCAGTATTTT. The rearrangement joins TRBV12-5 to TRBJ2-3, with D maybe TRBD2 (5 bases). CDR1 is LGHNT and CDR2 is FRNRAP in the germline V gene. Trimming left V 5 bases short and J 5 bases short, with 11 bases between. CDR3 size: 13 residues. Looking up the rest from reference TRBV12-5 and TRBJ2-3 gives the full variable domain: DARVTQTPRHKVTEMGQEVTMRCQPILGHNTVFWYRQTMMQGLELLAYFRNRAPLDDSGMPKDRFSAEMPDATLATLKIQPSEPRDSAVYFCASGPGAGDTQYFGPGTRLTVL.